Below are 19 T cell receptor beta chains sequenced from a single sample in a study of blood T cell repertoires in COVID-19. Sequenced by immunoSEQ multiplex PCR; TCRdb stores in-frame clones only, minus some. Of roughly 110,000 clones listed, roughly 84% are singletons. Sequenced input: peripheral blood. The source of these receptors is a human donor in a cohort sampled during active COVID-19.

The chain combines TRBV4-3 with TRBJ1-1; D gene uncertain. The V gene lost 0 bases and the J gene lost 5 bases, with 16 bases spanning the gap. This CDR3 is 16 amino acids long. The germline gives CDR1 LGHNA, CDR2 YSLEER. Here the CDR3 DNA reads TGCGCCAGCAGCCAAGATTGGAGGGCGGATAAAACTGAAGCTTTCTTT. Its protein product is CASSQDWRADKTEAFF.

This clone was recorded only once. J is TRBJ2-1 and V is TRBV2, with D perhaps TRBD1 (5 bases). V shed 7 bases and J shed 6 bases, with 10 bases lying between them. Germline V lookup: CDR1 SNHLY, CDR2 FYNNEI. CDR3 length: 12 amino acids. The CDR3 bases are TGTGCCAGCAATACAGGTTTCAATGAGCAGTTCTTC. Its translation is CASNTGFNEQFF.

The gene calls are TRBV13 and TRBJ2-7; 13 bases are shared with TRBD2. CDR1 and CDR2 (germline): PRHDT, FYEKMQ (reference sequence). V shed 2 bases, J shed 6 bases, and the junction held 7 bases outside the gene matches. The CDR3 has 16 residues. CDR3 coding DNA: TGTGCCAGCAGCTTAACGGGACTAGCGGGATCCGGCGAGCAGTACTTC. Residues: CASSLTGLAGSGEQYF. Using reference TRBV13 and TRBJ2-7 for the parts outside the CDR3, the full variable domain is AAGVIQSPRHLIKEKRETATLKCYPIPRHDTVYWYQQGPGQDPQFLISFYEKMQSDKGSIPDRFSAQQFSDYHSELNMSSLELGDSALYFCASSLTGLAGSGEQYFGPGTRLTVT.

The CDR3 loop is CASSGGGQGASSPLHF. CDR3 bases: TGCGCCAGCAGCGGAGGAGGACAGGGGGCAAGTTCACCCCTCCACTTT. The V call is TRBV5-1, the J call TRBJ1-6, with 11 bases identical to TRBD1. Germline V CDR1 and CDR2: SGHRS, YFSETQ. V was pared by 4 bases and J by 9 bases, with 9 bases of the junction left unmatched. The CDR3 spans 16 residues.

The rearrangement uses TRBV28 and TRBJ1-1; D not certain. Trimming took off 4 bases at V and 0 bases at J, with 3 bases between the two ends. CDR3 length equals 12 residues. Germline V gene lookup returns CDR1 MDHEN and CDR2 SYDVKM. The CDR3 protein is CASSSMNTEAFF. Written as DNA, the CDR3 is TGTGCCAGCAGTTCTATGAACACTGAAGCTTTCTTT.

This clone has just a few counts. V gene TRBV19 combines with J gene TRBJ1-2; 9 bases are shared with TRBD1. Germline assignment: CDR1 LNHDA and CDR2 SQIVND (reference sequence). This CDR3 is built from 14 residues. Trimming removed 3 bases from V and 5 bases from J; junction bases left unmatched: 4. CDR3 in amino acids: CASSMNDRGYGYTF. CDR3 nucleotide sequence: TGTGCCAGTAGTATGAACGACAGGGGGTATGGCTACACCTTC.

The chain is built from TRBV4-3 and TRBJ1-6, with 7 positions matching TRBD1. Germline values: CDR1 LGHNA, CDR2 YSLEER. The CDR3 is 17 amino acids. V shed 4 bases, J shed 2 bases, and the junction held 8 bases outside the gene matches. CDR3 sequence reads: CASSRGTGATYNSPLHF. Written as DNA, the CDR3 is TGCGCCAGCAGCCGAGGAACAGGGGCAACCTATAATTCACCCCTCCACTTT.

The chain combines TRBV6-2 or TRBV6-3 with TRBJ2-1; 10 nucleotides align to TRBD2. The CDR3 spans 14 residues. The J segment lost 9 bases and the V segment lost 0 bases, leaving 2 bases of the junction unmatched. Germline CDR1 reads MNHEY; CDR2 reads SVGEGT. The DNA of the CDR3 is TGTGCCAGCAGTTACTCCCTAGCGGGAGCTGAGCAGTTCTTC. This gives the protein CASSYSLAGAEQFF.

The chain recombines TRBV10-3 with TRBJ2-1; no firm D call. CDR3 length: 14 residues. The germline V gene encodes CDR1 ENHRY and CDR2 SYGVKD. V gave up 6 bases and J gave up 1 base, with 10 bases separating them. The CDR3 loop is CAISLSISYNEQFF. The CDR3 DNA reads as TGTGCCATCAGCCTCAGTATATCCTACAATGAGCAGTTCTTC.

The chain has TRBV7-9 and TRBJ1-2; no definite D call. Trimming pared 1 base from V and 6 bases from J, leaving 6 bases between. This CDR3 region has 12 residues. Germline CDR1 SEHNR, CDR2 FQNEAQ (reference sequence). The DNA of the CDR3 is TGTGCCAGCAGCTTAGTGCGGAATGGCTACACCTTC. Translation: CASSLVRNGYTF. Full variable domain (outside the CDR3, taken from reference TRBV7-9 and TRBJ1-2): DTGVSQNPRHKITKRGQNVTFRCDPISEHNRLYWYRQTLGQGPEFLTYFQNEAQLEKSRLLSDRFSAERPKGSFSTLEIQRTEQGDSAMYLCASSLVRNGYTFGSGTRLTVV.

The DNA of the CDR3 is TGTGCCAGCAGCGTAGGGGCGATACAAAGCTCTGGAAACACCATATATTTT. Protein: CASSVGAIQSSGNTIYF. V usage is TRBV9 and J usage is TRBJ1-3; D unresolved. CDR3 length: 17 amino acids. V was shortened by 0 bases and J by 0 bases, with 13 bases between the two germline ends. From germline, CDR1 is SGDLS and CDR2 YYNGEE.

The chain uses TRBV28 and TRBJ2-7; no definite D call. Germline V gene sequence: CDR1 MDHEN, CDR2 SYDVKM. The CDR3 is 11 residues long. V shed 2 bases and J shed 7 bases, with 6 bases lying between them. As DNA, the CDR3 is TGTGCCAGCAGTTTAACGGGTGAGCAGTACTTC. Amino acids: CASSLTGEQYF.

The gene calls are TRBV28 and TRBJ2-2; 8 bases agree with TRBD1. There are 16 residues in the CDR3. The trim removed 6 bases at V and 6 bases at J, leaving 12 bases unmatched. The germline V gene has CDR1 MDHEN and CDR2 SYDVKM. CDR3: CASSLPGQVGSGELFF. The CDR3 DNA follows: TGTGCCAGCAGCCTCCCGGGACAGGTGGGGTCCGGGGAGCTGTTTTTT.

This clone came up once. V is TRBV7-9 and J is TRBJ2-3; a possible D gene is TRBD2 (6 bases). This CDR3 contains 13 residues. From germline, CDR1 is SEHNR and CDR2 FQNEAQ (reference sequence). V lost 8 bases and J 0 bases, leaving 9 bases between the germline ends. CDR3 in amino acids: CASLGTSTDTQYF. The CDR3 bases are TGTGCCAGCCTGGGGACTAGCACAGATACGCAGTATTTT.

This chain links TRBV4-3 with TRBJ2-2; the match to TRBD2 covers 8 bases. With 3 bases clipped from V and 6 bases from J, the junction kept 9 bases outside the gene matches. This CDR3 is built from 16 residues. Germline CDR1 is LGHNA and CDR2 is YSLEER. The CDR3 here is CASSQAAEAGAGELFF. DNA of the CDR3: TGCGCCAGCAGCCAGGCGGCGGAAGCGGGAGCCGGGGAGCTGTTTTTT.

The CDR3 DNA is TGTGCCAGCAGTGTACAACTAAGGGAGCAGTTCTTC. This translates into CASSVQLREQFF. The chain is built from TRBV28 and TRBJ2-1; no clear D. Germline CDR1 reads MDHEN; CDR2 reads SYDVKM. Trimming took 5 bases from V and 10 from J, leaving 12 bases between them. This CDR3 has 12 amino acids.

DNA for the CDR3: TGTGCCAGTAGTATTCAGGGTAATGGCTACGAGCAGTACTTC. It encodes CASSIQGNGYEQYF. The rearrangement joins TRBV19 to TRBJ2-7; a possible D gene is TRBD1 (5 bases). V was clipped by 3 bases and J by 3 bases, with 12 bases between them. CDR1 and CDR2 (germline): LNHDA, SQIVND (reference sequence). There are 14 residues in the CDR3.

V usage is TRBV6-4 and J usage is TRBJ2-7; 7 bases agree with TRBD2. With V trimmed by 3 bases and J by 0 bases, 11 bases remained unmatched. Germline V gene lookup returns CDR1 MRHNA and CDR2 SNTAGT. This CDR3 spans 17 amino acids. The CDR3 here is CASSERLADPSSYEQYV. CDR3 DNA sequence: TGTGCCAGCAGTGAACGGCTAGCGGATCCAAGCTCCTACGAGCAGTACGTC.

A single count supports this clone. The rearrangement links TRBV5-6 to TRBJ2-3, with TRBD2 matching over 9 bases. Germline V CDR1 and CDR2: SGHDT, YYEEEE. The ends lost 2 bases at V and 4 bases at J; junction bases unmatched: 8. This CDR3 region has 16 residues. Written as DNA, the CDR3 is TGTGCCAGCAGCTTTTCTAGCGGGACGGCCCCAGATACGCAGTATTTT. This codes for CASSFSSGTAPDTQYF.